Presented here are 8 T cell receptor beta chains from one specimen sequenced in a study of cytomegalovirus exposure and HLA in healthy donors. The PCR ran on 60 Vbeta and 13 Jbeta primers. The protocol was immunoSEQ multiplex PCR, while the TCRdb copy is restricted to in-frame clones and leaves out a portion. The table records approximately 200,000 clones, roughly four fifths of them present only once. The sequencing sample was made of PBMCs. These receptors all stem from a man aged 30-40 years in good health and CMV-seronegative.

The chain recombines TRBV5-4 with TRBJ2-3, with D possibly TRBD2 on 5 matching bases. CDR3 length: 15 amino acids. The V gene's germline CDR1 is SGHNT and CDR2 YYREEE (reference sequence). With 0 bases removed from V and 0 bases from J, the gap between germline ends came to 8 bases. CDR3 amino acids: CASSLGTFSTDTQYF. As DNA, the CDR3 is TGTGCCAGCAGCTTGGGGACTTTTAGCACAGATACGCAGTATTTT.

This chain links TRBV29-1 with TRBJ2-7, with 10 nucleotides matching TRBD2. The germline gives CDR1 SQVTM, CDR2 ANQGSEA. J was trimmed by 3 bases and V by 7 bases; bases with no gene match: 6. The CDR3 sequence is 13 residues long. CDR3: CSAQLAGHYEQYF. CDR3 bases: TGCAGCGCCCAACTAGCGGGGCACTACGAGCAGTACTTC.

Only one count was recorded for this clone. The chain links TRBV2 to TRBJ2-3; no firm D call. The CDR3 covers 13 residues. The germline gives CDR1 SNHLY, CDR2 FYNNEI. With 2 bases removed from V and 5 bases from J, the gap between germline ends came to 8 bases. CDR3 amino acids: CASSERSGDTQYF. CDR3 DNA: TGTGCCAGCAGTGAAAGGTCAGGAGATACGCAGTATTTT. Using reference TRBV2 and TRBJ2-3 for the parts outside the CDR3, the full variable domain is EPEVTQTPSHQVTQMGQEVILRCVPISNHLYFYWYRQILGQKVEFLVSFYNNEISEKSEIFDDQFSVERPDGSNFTLKIRSTKLEDSAMYFCASSERSGDTQYFGPGTRLTVL.

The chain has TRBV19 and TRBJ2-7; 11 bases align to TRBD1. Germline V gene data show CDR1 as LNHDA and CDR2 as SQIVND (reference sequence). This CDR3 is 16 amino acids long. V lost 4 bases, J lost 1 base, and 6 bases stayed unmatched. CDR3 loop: CASSTADRGHSYEQYF. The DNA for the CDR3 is TGTGCCAGTAGTACGGCGGACAGGGGGCATTCCTACGAGCAGTACTTC.

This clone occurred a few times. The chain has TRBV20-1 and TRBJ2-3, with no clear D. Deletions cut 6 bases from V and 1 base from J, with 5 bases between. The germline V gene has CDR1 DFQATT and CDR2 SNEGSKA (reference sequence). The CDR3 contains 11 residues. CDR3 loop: CSATGTDTQYF. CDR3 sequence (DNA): TGCAGTGCAACTGGCACAGATACGCAGTATTTT.

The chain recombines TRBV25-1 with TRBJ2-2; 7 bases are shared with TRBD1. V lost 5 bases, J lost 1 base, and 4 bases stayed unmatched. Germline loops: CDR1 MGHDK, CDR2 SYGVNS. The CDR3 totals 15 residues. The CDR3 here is CASSLRQGNTGELFF. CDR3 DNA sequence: TGTGCCAGCAGTCTCCGACAGGGGAACACCGGGGAGCTGTTTTTT.

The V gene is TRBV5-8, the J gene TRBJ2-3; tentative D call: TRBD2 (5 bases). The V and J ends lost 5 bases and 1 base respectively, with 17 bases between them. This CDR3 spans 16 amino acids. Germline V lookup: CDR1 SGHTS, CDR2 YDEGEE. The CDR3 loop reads CASRFIVAQGTDTQYF. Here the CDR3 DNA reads TGTGCCAGCAGGTTCATAGTAGCGCAGGGCACAGATACGCAGTATTTT.

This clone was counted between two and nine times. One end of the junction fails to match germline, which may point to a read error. This CDR3 reads CASSSGGYDEQFF. Written as DNA, the CDR3 is TGCGCCAGCAGCTCAGGGGGCTACGATGAGCAGTTCTTC. This chain uses TRBV5-1 with TRBJ2-1, with TRBD1 identical over 8 bases. CDR1 is SGHRS and CDR2 is YFSETQ in the germline V gene. The CDR3 totals 13 residues.